Below, 4 T cell receptor beta chains from the same sample are listed, as sequenced in a study of shared clonotypes between healthy human individuals. Measured with immunoSEQ multiplex PCR; TCRdb has only the in-frame clones, and not every one. This sample yields approximately 500,000 clones, of which around 73% are seen a single time; around 13% belongs to the top ten. Source material: PBMCs. These receptors all stem from a woman in her 40s in good health. Some clones in this sample may be carry-over from other donors' samples.

The count of this clone is one. The gene calls are TRBV6-5 and TRBJ1-1; a possible D gene is TRBD1 (6 bases). Between the trimmed V and J ends, which lost 7 bases and 6 bases, there was a span of 15 bases. The germline gives CDR1 MNHEY, CDR2 SVGAGI. There are 13 residues in the CDR3. The CDR3 here is CASINEGQSEAFF. Written as DNA, the CDR3 is TGTGCCAGCATCAACGAAGGACAGTCTGAAGCTTTCTTT.

J is TRBJ2-7 and V is TRBV10-2; TRBD2 is a possible D gene (5 bases). V dropped 3 bases and J dropped 3 bases, with 15 bases sitting between them. The CDR3 is 15 amino acids. Germline-derived CDR1 and CDR2 are WSHSY and SAAADI. The CDR3: CASSDVLREGYEQYF. CDR3 coding DNA: TGCGCCAGCAGTGACGTGCTACGAGAGGGCTACGAGCAGTACTTC.

The sample holds a few counts of this clone. The chain combines TRBV4-1 with TRBJ2-5, with D possibly being TRBD2 (6 bases). Germline lookup yields CDR1 MGHRA and CDR2 YSYEKL. V gave up 0 bases and J gave up 6 bases, with 8 bases separating them. This CDR3 is built from 13 residues. The CDR3 DNA reads as TGCGCCAGCAGCCAAGAGGAGGGGCAGACCCAGTACTTC. It encodes CASSQEEGQTQYF.

This clone was detected only once. V and J are TRBV27 and TRBJ2-7; D is undetermined. The germline V and J ends were trimmed by 6 bases and 3 bases, with 12 bases remaining between them. This CDR3 has 13 amino acids. From germline, CDR1 is MNHEY and CDR2 SMNVEV (reference sequence). The DNA for the CDR3 is TGTGCCAGCAGGGCCCTTGGGAACTACGAGCAGTACTTC. Residues: CASRALGNYEQYF.